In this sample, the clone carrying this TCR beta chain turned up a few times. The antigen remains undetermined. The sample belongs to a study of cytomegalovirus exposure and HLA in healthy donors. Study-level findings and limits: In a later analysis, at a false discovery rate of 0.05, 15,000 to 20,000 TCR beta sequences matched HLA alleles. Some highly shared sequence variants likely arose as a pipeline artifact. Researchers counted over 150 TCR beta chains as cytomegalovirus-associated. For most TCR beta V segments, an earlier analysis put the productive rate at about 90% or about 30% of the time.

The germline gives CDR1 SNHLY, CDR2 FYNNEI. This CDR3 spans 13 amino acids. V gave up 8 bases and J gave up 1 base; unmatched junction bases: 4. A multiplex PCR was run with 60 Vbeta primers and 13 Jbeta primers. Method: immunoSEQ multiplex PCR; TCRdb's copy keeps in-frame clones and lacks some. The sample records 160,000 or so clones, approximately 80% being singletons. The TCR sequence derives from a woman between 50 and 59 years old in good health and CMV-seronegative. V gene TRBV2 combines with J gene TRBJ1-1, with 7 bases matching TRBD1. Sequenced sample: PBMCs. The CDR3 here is CASLQGGNTEAFF. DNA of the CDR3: TGTGCCAGCCTCCAGGGGGGGAACACTGAAGCTTTCTTT.